This T cell receptor (beta chain) emerged from a study of shared clonotypes between healthy human individuals. V was pared by 6 bases and J by 4 bases, with 7 bases between. The germline gives CDR1 MNHEY, CDR2 SVGAGI. This CDR3 is built from 11 residues. All of the donors resided in Nashville, Tennessee, and each was a Caucasian adult. Some clones are missing from TCRdb's copy, which holds only in-frame ones; the method was immunoSEQ multiplex PCR. The sample lists roughly 1,600,000 clones, just under 99% occurring once. This clone was seen a handful of times. This TCR came from a man younger than 45 in good health. This chain uses TRBV6-5 with TRBJ2-7; tentatively, D is TRBD2 (6 bases). The sample was naive CD4+ T cells sorted from blood. Subset denoted: CD45RA+ positively selected. The CDR3: CASRDYYEQYF. As DNA, the CDR3 is TGTGCCAGCAGGGACTATTACGAGCAGTACTTC.